Listed below are T cell receptor beta chains from one sample, sequenced in a study of T cells in Graves' hyperthyroidism and ophthalmopathy. Using its own MiXCR run on the multiplex PCR reads, TCRdb lists one record per CDR3 protein. Of roughly 500,000 distinct CDR3 sequences listed, around 46% are singletons. The specimen sequenced was peripheral blood or thyroid tissue (not recorded which). These receptors all stem from an adult woman with Graves' disease, either hyperthyroidism or ophthalmopathy (not recorded which). The conserved cysteine and the conserved F or W are not part of the CDR3 here. Each record gives: V gene, clone size, D gene, J gene, CDR3 protein. A D gene is named only where the DNA matches it firmly. Some rows have no size entry. The others give once, few or many, or a class for an expanded clone.

V: TRBV6-6
size: NA
D: NA
J: TRBJ1-4
CDR3: ASSPRRADEKLF

V: TRBV10-3
size: NA
D: NA
J: TRBJ1-1
CDR3: AISQQGNTEAF

V: TRBV7-9
size: many
D: TRBD2
J: TRBJ2-7
CDR3: ASSRSGRAYEQY

V: TRBV30
size: many
D: NA
J: TRBJ2-5
CDR3: AWSVSETQY

V: TRBV7-9
size: NA
D: TRBD1
J: TRBJ1-1
CDR3: ASSYPGQGNTEAF

V: TRBV2
size: few
D: NA
J: TRBJ2-2
CDR3: ASSGGLTGELF

V: TRBV2
size: NA
D: NA
J: TRBJ2-1
CDR3: ASSDPGYEQF

V: TRBV14
size: NA
D: NA
J: TRBJ1-1
CDR3: ASSLTPENTEAF

V: TRBV25-1
size: NA
D: TRBD2
J: TRBJ2-2
CDR3: ASSASLPGGPGELF

V: TRBV11-2
size: many
D: TRBD2
J: TRBJ2-7
CDR3: ASGLAGGPDEQY

V: TRBV12-3/TRBV12-4
size: few
D: TRBD1
J: TRBJ2-5
CDR3: ASSAGTGEETQY

V: TRBV14
size: NA
D: NA
J: TRBJ1-2
CDR3: ASSQDGGKHGYT

V: TRBV30
size: NA
D: NA
J: TRBJ1-2
CDR3: AWSVWQDYGYT

V: TRBV2
size: many
D: NA
J: TRBJ2-7
CDR3: ASRLRILPQYEQY

V: TRBV7-9
size: few
D: NA
J: TRBJ2-2
CDR3: ASSPGTFTGELF

V: TRBV25-1
size: NA
D: NA
J: TRBJ2-7
CDR3: ASAAGSGWSGEQY

V: TRBV24-1
size: NA
D: NA
J: TRBJ2-7
CDR3: ATSDSASYEQY

V: TRBV2
size: NA
D: TRBD1
J: TRBJ2-5
CDR3: AIYHRTGPGETQY

V: TRBV10-1
size: NA
D: TRBD2
J: TRBJ2-5
CDR3: AIRAGTRGGVETQY

V: TRBV12-3/TRBV12-4
size: many
D: NA
J: TRBJ1-2
CDR3: ASSLENNYGYT

V: TRBV2
size: many
D: NA
J: TRBJ2-5
CDR3: ASGVVQETQY

V: TRBV24-1
size: many
D: TRBD2
J: TRBJ2-5
CDR3: ATSTFLAVGETQY

V: TRBV15
size: NA
D: TRBD1
J: TRBJ2-1
CDR3: ATKAGGLQF

V: TRBV29-1
size: many
D: NA
J: TRBJ2-7
CDR3: SVTIAARREQY

V: TRBV2
size: few
D: TRBD1
J: TRBJ2-3
CDR3: ASDGQGTDTQY

V: TRBV7-2
size: NA
D: NA
J: TRBJ2-5
CDR3: ASRRDRGGVEETQY

V: TRBV6-6
size: many
D: NA
J: TRBJ1-2
CDR3: ASSPDNNGYT

V: TRBV5-1
size: NA
D: NA
J: TRBJ2-2
CDR3: ASFGGSTGELF

V: TRBV10-3
size: NA
D: NA
J: TRBJ1-6
CDR3: AISASRGGKNNSPLH

V: TRBV28
size: once
D: NA
J: TRBJ1-2
CDR3: ASSLGLGSRGYT

V: TRBV19
size: NA
D: NA
J: TRBJ2-6
CDR3: ASSLVSEGANVLT

V: TRBV7-9
size: NA
D: NA
J: TRBJ2-6
CDR3: ASSPMQGANVLT

V: TRBV7-9
size: NA
D: NA
J: TRBJ1-3
CDR3: ASSLAGPETIY

V: TRBV6-2/TRBV6-3
size: many
D: NA
J: TRBJ1-5
CDR3: ASSYFGSSNQPQH

V: TRBV2
size: many
D: NA
J: TRBJ1-2
CDR3: ASSRGPSYGYT

V: TRBV7-9
size: NA
D: NA
J: TRBJ1-2
CDR3: ASSEYT

V: TRBV5-8
size: many
D: NA
J: TRBJ1-2
CDR3: ASSVTEDGGYT

V: TRBV5-4
size: few
D: NA
J: TRBJ2-3
CDR3: ASSFVEEDTQY

V: TRBV20-1
size: NA
D: TRBD2
J: TRBJ2-2
CDR3: SAQEFSEASGNTGELF